The sequence of this T cell receptor beta chain was determined in a study of OX40 agonist ivuxolimab in advanced cancers. CDR3 length: 15 amino acids. Germline V lookup: CDR1 SNHLY, CDR2 FYNNEI. The V and J ends lost 5 bases and 1 base, in that order; junction bases with no gene match: 2. Concerning this clone: What it recognizes is unknown.

Study-wide points: At doses 0.1 to 3.0 mg/kg, CD4+ and CD8+ clones expanded. Several nonresponders also turned out to have low normalized T-cell clonal expansion. On average, CD8+ T cells showed a greater number of expanded clones than CD4+.

Assay used: immunoSEQ multiplex PCR; TCRdb lists only in-frame clones, some missing. Among 70,000 to 90,000 clones listed, about 88% were seen once. The TCR comes from an adult with an advanced solid tumor such as melanoma, head and neck, liver or kidney cancer. The sequences come from CD4+ or CD8+ T cells sorted from blood, collected in a trial of the OX40 agonist ivuxolimab. The chain recombines TRBV2 with TRBJ2-7; the match to TRBD2 covers 13 bases. The CDR3 sequence: CASSLGLAGSYEQYF. The CDR3 coding sequence is TGTGCCAGCAGTCTGGGACTAGCGGGATCCTACGAGCAGTACTTC. The variable domain in full, completed from reference TRBV2 and TRBJ2-7, reads EPEVTQTPSHQVTQMGQEVILRCVPISNHLYFYWYRQILGQKVEFLVSFYNNEISEKSEIFDDQFSVERPDGSNFTLKIRSTKLEDSAMYFCASSLGLAGSYEQYFGPGTRLTVT.